The T cell receptor (beta chain) described here comes from a study of beta chain features in type 1 diabetes. This clone has only a few counts. Investigators reverse transcribed all isolated RNA, so they sequenced expressed TCRB transcripts. Clones were read by immunoSEQ multiplex PCR, and TCRdb kept only the in-frame ones, dropping some. The table lists approximately 160,000 clones, approximately 9.1% of them singletons. This TCR was recovered from a woman aged 18-29 years in good health. What was sequenced was central memory CD4+ T cells from blood.

CDR3 sequence (DNA): TGTGCCAGCAGCTTAGGGAGATTGAACACTGAAGCTTTCTTT. Amino acids: CASSLGRLNTEAFF. The chain carries TRBV7-3 and TRBJ1-1; D is undetermined. Germline assignment: CDR1 SGHTA and CDR2 FQGTGA. This CDR3 comprises 14 residues. V lost 2 bases and J 0 bases, leaving 7 bases between the germline ends.